The clone carrying this TCR beta chain came up once. Its antigen is undetermined. The data were obtained in a study of cytomegalovirus exposure and HLA in healthy donors. Study-level findings and limits: Presence/absence analyses assumed roughly uniform sequencing depth across donors. The study labeled about 160 TCR beta chains cytomegalovirus-associated.

With 60 Vbeta and 13 Jbeta primers, the PCR was carried out. In the original analysis: Unique TCR beta chains numbered around 80 million in a later analysis, with around 10 million shared. Sequenced by immunoSEQ multiplex PCR; TCRdb stores in-frame clones only, minus some. The V and J calls and clone size were taken over from that table, and D and trimming were inferred from the DNA. The sample shows 140,000 to 150,000 clones, approximately 80% of them seen only once. The ends were cut back, 0 bases at V and 1 base at J, with 10 bases in the middle. Germline V gene data show CDR1 as SGDLS and CDR2 as YYNGEE. The CDR3 has 15 amino acids.

The sequence was collected from a male donor in good health and CMV-seronegative. Source material: PBMCs. V and J are TRBV9 and TRBJ1-1; TRBD1 might be the D (5 bases). The CDR3 spells CASSVVRGKNTEAFF. For the CDR3, the DNA is TGTGCCAGCAGCGTAGTTAGGGGTAAGAACACTGAAGCTTTCTTT.